A single sample gave rise to the 29 T cell receptor beta chains below, sequenced in a study of control samples from healthy donors and cancer patients. Produced via immunoSEQ multiplex PCR; TCRdb's table is partial and in-frame only. Among roughly 88,000 clones listed, 91% were seen once. Sequences were obtained from blood. Every receptor here comes from a middle-aged man in good health.

The table lists this clone with a count of one. The rearrangement joins TRBV5-8 to TRBJ2-1, with 7 bases that match TRBD1. Per the germline V gene, CDR1 is SGHTS and CDR2 is YDEGEE. The ends lost 3 bases at V and 5 bases at J; junction bases unmatched: 8. The CDR3 has 15 residues. The chain's CDR3 is CASSSTGPMDNEQFF. Here the CDR3 DNA reads TGTGCCAGCAGCTCGACAGGGCCCATGGACAATGAGCAGTTCTTC.

Comments on this clone: The germline gene is not matched at one end of the junction; a read error may be the cause. This rearrangement joins TRBV14 to TRBJ1-2; D is unresolved. The germline gives CDR1 SGHDN, CDR2 FVKESK. The length of the CDR3 is 14 residues. The DNA for the CDR3 is TGTGCCAGCGGCCAGTCGAACAGAAACTATGGCTACACCTTC. Translating it yields CASGQSNRNYGYTF.

The V gene is TRBV7-8, the J gene TRBJ2-6; a weak D match, TRBD1 (7 bases). CDR1 SGHVS and CDR2 FQNEAQ come from the germline V gene. The CDR3 extends over 17 amino acids. The V gene lost 5 bases and the J gene lost 0 bases, with 14 bases spanning the gap. Here the CDR3 DNA reads TGTGCCAGCAGCGCCAGGGGGGCCCACTCTGGGGCCAACGTCCTGACTTTC. Residues: CASSARGAHSGANVLTF. Complete variable domain (other parts from reference TRBV7-8 and TRBJ2-6): GAGVSQSPRYKVAKRGQDVALRCDPISGHVSLFWYQQALGQGPEFLTYFQNEAQLDKSGLPSDRFFAERPEGSVSTLKIQRTQQEDSAVYLCASSARGAHSGANVLTFGAGSRLTVL.

J is TRBJ1-1 and V is TRBV11-2; D is uncertain. V lost 5 bases, J lost 3 bases, and 10 bases lay in between. CDR3 length: 13 amino acids. Germline loops: CDR1 SGHAT, CDR2 FQNNGV. Written as DNA, the CDR3 is TGTGCCAGCAGCCTAACCCCTGACACTGAAGCTTTCTTT. Translated, it gives CASSLTPDTEAFF.

The chain carries TRBV19 and TRBJ1-5; 7 bases fit TRBD1. This CDR3 region has 15 residues. V gave up 3 bases and J gave up 2 bases; unmatched junction bases: 4. CDR1 and CDR2 (germline): LNHDA, SQIVND (reference sequence). The CDR3 coding sequence is TGTGCCAGTAGTATTAACAGGGGAGGCAATCAGCCCCAGCATTTT. Protein: CASSINRGGNQPQHF.

The chain uses TRBV9 and TRBJ2-3, with 9 bases identical to TRBD2. This CDR3 region has 18 residues. Germline assignment: CDR1 SGDLS and CDR2 YYNGEE. V dropped 3 bases and J dropped 3; count of bases not matched to a gene: 14. The CDR3, as DNA: TGTGCCAGCAGCGCCGAGAGGCTAGCGGGGCGACCAACAGATACGCAGTATTTT. Protein sequence: CASSAERLAGRPTDTQYF.

The chain couples TRBV11-1 to TRBJ2-6; 10 bases match TRBD1. Germline lookup yields CDR1 SGHAT and CDR2 FQDESV (reference sequence). The CDR3 totals 19 residues. Losses at the gene ends were 0 bases for V and 0 bases for J; bases not matched to a gene: 5. For the CDR3, the DNA is TGTGCCAGCAGCTTAGCGGTGGGACAGGGGAGCTCTGGGGCCAACGTCCTGACTTTC. Translation gives CASSLAVGQGSSGANVLTF.

The chain uses TRBV24-1 and TRBJ1-6; no definite D call. CDR1 is KGHDR and CDR2 is SFDVKD in the germline V gene. This CDR3 has 15 residues. Deletions cut 5 bases from V and 0 bases from J, with 7 bases between. The CDR3 loop reads CATSAGSSYNSPLHF. The CDR3 DNA is TGTGCCACCAGTGCGGGCAGCTCCTATAATTCACCCCTCCACTTT.

This clone was detected only once. The CDR3 here is CATSAEGQSGEAFF. The CDR3 nucleotides are TGTGCCACCAGTGCTGAGGGACAGTCGGGGGAAGCTTTCTTT. The chain has TRBV24-1 and TRBJ1-1; TRBD1 agrees at 7 bases. This CDR3 has 14 residues. J was trimmed by 8 bases and V by 5 bases; bases with no gene match: 10. Germline assignment: CDR1 KGHDR and CDR2 SFDVKD.

J is TRBJ2-1 and V is TRBV18; D is possibly TRBD2 (5 bases). V was pared by 5 bases and J by 4 bases, with 12 bases between. The germline CDR1 and CDR2 sequences are KGHSH and LQKENI. This CDR3 has 14 residues. The CDR3: CASSSTGMYNEQFF. For the CDR3, the DNA is TGTGCCAGCTCATCAACCGGGATGTACAATGAGCAGTTCTTC.

V is TRBV4-1 and J is TRBJ1-6; 7 bases line up with TRBD1. V lost 4 bases to trimming and J lost 7 bases; unmatched junction nucleotides: 4. CDR3 size: 14 residues. Per germline, CDR1 MGHRA and CDR2 YSYEKL. The CDR3 nucleotides are TGCGCCAGCAGCCTACAGGGGAACAATTCACCCCTCCACTTT. Its protein product is CASSLQGNNSPLHF.

The chain links TRBV10-3 to TRBJ2-7, with 7 bases identical to TRBD2. The CDR3 is 13 residues long. Germline values: CDR1 ENHRY, CDR2 SYGVKD. V lost 8 bases and J lost 4; bases outside the gene matches: 8. As DNA, the CDR3 is TGTGCCATCGGAAGCGGGGACTTTTACGAGCAGTACTTC. Its translation: CAIGSGDFYEQYF.

This clone was seen just once. The chain is built from TRBV24-1 and TRBJ2-3, with D possibly called TRBD1 or TRBD2 (6 bases each). The CDR3 is 13 residues long. The germline V and J ends were trimmed by 9 bases and 2 bases, with 11 bases remaining between them. The V gene's germline CDR1 is KGHDR and CDR2 SFDVKD. CDR3 sequence (DNA): TGTGCCACCCAGGGGAGGTTCACAGATACGCAGTATTTT. It codes for CATQGRFTDTQYF.

This clone appeared a single time. The V gene is TRBV2, the J gene TRBJ2-3; no firm D call. V was clipped by 11 bases and J by 9 bases, with 12 bases between them. Per the germline V gene, CDR1 is SNHLY and CDR2 is FYNNEI. This CDR3 region has 10 residues. CDR3 nucleotides: TGTGCCTCCCGCGCCGGGACGCAGTATTTT. Its translation is CASRAGTQYF.

This sequence joins TRBV24-1 and TRBJ2-5; no clear D. Germline CDR1 reads KGHDR; CDR2 reads SFDVKD. This CDR3 contains 15 residues. V dropped 0 bases and J dropped 1 base, with 8 bases sitting between them. The CDR3 bases are TGTGCCACCAGTGATTTGCTGGCAGGCCAAGAGACCCAGTACTTC. This translates into CATSDLLAGQETQYF.

This chain connects TRBV5-5 to TRBJ2-2; TRBD1 is a possible D gene (6 bases). Trimming took 0 bases from V and 1 from J, leaving 10 bases between them. The CDR3 spans 16 residues. Germline V gene data show CDR1 as SGHKS and CDR2 as YYEKEE (reference sequence). The CDR3 nucleotides are TGTGCCAGCAGCTTGGCCGGACAGATGAACACCGGGGAGCTGTTTTTT. Its protein is CASSLAGQMNTGELFF. The full variable domain, rest sourced from reference TRBV5-5 and TRBJ2-2, is DAGVTQSPTHLIKTRGQQVTLRCSPISGHKSVSWYQQVLGQGPQFIFQYYEKEERGRGNFPDRFSARQFPNYSSELNVNALLLGDSALYLCASSLAGQMNTGELFFGEGSRLTVL.

The gene calls are TRBV7-2 and TRBJ2-3; D unresolved. The germline V gene has CDR1 SGHTA and CDR2 FQGNSA. V lost 5 bases and J 0 bases, leaving 3 bases between the germline ends. This CDR3 is 12 amino acids long. The CDR3 DNA follows: TGTGCCAGCAGCCCGAGCACAGATACGCAGTATTTT. Its protein is CASSPSTDTQYF.

This chain links TRBV6-5 with TRBJ1-1; D is unresolved. V lost 5 bases to trimming and J lost 4 bases, with 14 bases between them. The germline CDR1 and CDR2 sequences are MNHEY and SVGAGI. This CDR3 contains 14 residues. CDR3 DNA: TGTGCCAGCAGTCCAAAAGCCGCGGGCACTGAAGCTTTCTTT. Encoded protein: CASSPKAAGTEAFF.

This rearrangement joins TRBV7-9 to TRBJ2-1, with TRBD2 matching over 8 bases. Per the germline V gene, CDR1 is SEHNR and CDR2 is FQNEAQ (reference sequence). Trimming at V came to 4 bases and at J to 7 bases, leaving 12 bases not matched to a gene. There are 16 residues in the CDR3. The CDR3 loop reads CASSWELGGAWNEQFF. Here the CDR3 DNA reads TGTGCCAGCAGCTGGGAGCTCGGGGGGGCATGGAATGAGCAGTTCTTC.

The chain employs TRBV15 and TRBJ1-5; D gene unclear. V was cut by 1 base and J by 5 bases, with 6 bases left in between. CDR1 and CDR2 (germline): LNHNV, YYDKDF (reference sequence). The CDR3 length is 13 residues. CDR3 sequence reads: CATSRGTDQPQHF. DNA for the CDR3: TGTGCCACCAGCAGAGGGACTGATCAGCCCCAGCATTTT.

The chain has TRBV4-2 and TRBJ2-1, with a weak D call TRBD1 (6 bases). V was clipped by 3 bases and J by 9 bases, with 15 bases between them. This CDR3 region has 14 residues. Germline assignment: CDR1 LGHNA and CDR2 YNFKEQ. The CDR3 loop is CASSQETGYFEQFF. The CDR3 DNA reads TGTGCCAGCAGCCAGGAGACAGGATACTTTGAGCAGTTCTTC.

The V gene is TRBV4-1, the J gene TRBJ2-2; 11 bases are a match to TRBD1. This CDR3 contains 15 residues. Germline V CDR1 and CDR2: MGHRA, YSYEKL. V trimming: 4 bases; J trimming: 6 bases; junction bases outside the gene matches: 4. The CDR3 spells CASSLPGQGAGELFF. The CDR3, as DNA: TGCGCCAGCAGCCTGCCGGGACAGGGGGCCGGGGAGCTGTTTTTT.

The chain links TRBV5-1 to TRBJ1-1; no firm D call. The V end lost 5 bases, the J end lost 8 bases, and 16 bases lay between the germline ends. The CDR3 contains 13 residues. Germline CDR1 is SGHRS and CDR2 is YFSETQ. The CDR3 region has the DNA TGCGCCAGCAGTTCACGGAGAGAGGGAGAAGCTTTCTTT. This sequence encodes CASSSRREGEAFF.

V gene TRBV4-3 combines with J gene TRBJ1-2; 7 nucleotides match TRBD1. V was pared by 2 bases and J by 8 bases, with 2 bases of the junction left unmatched. There are 12 residues in the CDR3. From germline, CDR1 is LGHNA and CDR2 YSLEER. Written as DNA, the CDR3 is TGCGCCAGCAGCCAATTGACAGGGGGCTACACCTTC. As protein: CASSQLTGGYTF.

The chain joins TRBV19 to TRBJ1-1; D ambiguous. The V end was cut by 3 bases, the J end by 7 bases, with 15 bases between. The CDR3 loop spans 14 amino acids. The germline V gene encodes CDR1 LNHDA and CDR2 SQIVND (reference sequence). CDR3 DNA sequence: TGTGCCAGTAGTATCTACCGGACCGACCGTGAAGCTTTCTTT. Residues: CASSIYRTDREAFF.

The J gene is TRBJ2-5, the V gene TRBV6-6; 8 bases line up with TRBD1. Germline CDR1 reads MNHNY; CDR2 reads SVGAGI (reference sequence). This CDR3 is built from 14 residues. Unmatched junction bases numbered 3, after V lost 5 bases and J lost 1 base. CDR3 sequence: CASSGQGVQETQYF. The CDR3, as DNA: TGTGCCAGCAGTGGACAGGGAGTCCAAGAGACCCAGTACTTC.

The chain couples TRBV7-9 to TRBJ2-7, with 9 bases lining up with TRBD1. V lost 1 base, J lost 13 bases, and 14 bases stayed unmatched. This CDR3 is 15 amino acids long. Germline V gives CDR1 SEHNR, CDR2 FQNEAQ (reference sequence). The CDR3 region has the DNA TGTGCCAGCAGCTTAGGAGGGACAGGGTCCCAACCACGATACTTC. It yields the protein CASSLGGTGSQPRYF. Looking up the rest from reference TRBV7-9 and TRBJ2-7 gives the full variable domain: DTGVSQNPRHKITKRGQNVTFRCDPISEHNRLYWYRQTLGQGPEFLTYFQNEAQLEKSRLLSDRFSAERPKGSFSTLEIQRTEQGDSAMYLCASSLGGTGSQPRYFGPGTRLTVT.

The chain couples TRBV5-4 to TRBJ2-1, with D possibly TRBD2 on 7 matching bases. Trimming cost V 8 bases and J 7 bases, with 25 bases left between them. The CDR3 has 16 amino acids. Germline V gene data show CDR1 as SGHNT and CDR2 as YYREEE (reference sequence). CDR3 bases: TGTGCCAGTAATCCGTGGGGGGGCGGTAGTAAGAATGAGCAGTTCTTC. Translation gives CASNPWGGGSKNEQFF. The full variable domain, rest sourced from reference TRBV5-4 and TRBJ2-1, is ETGVTQSPTHLIKTRGQQVTLRCSSQSGHNTVSWYQQALGQGPQFIFQYYREEENGRGNFPPRFSGLQFPNYSSELNVNALELDDSALYLCASNPWGGGSKNEQFFGPGTRLTVL.

This CDR3 reads CASSPSLPFSETQYF. CDR3 nucleotides: TGTGCCAGCAGCCCCAGCTTACCTTTTTCAGAGACCCAGTACTTC. The chain uses TRBV6-5 and TRBJ2-5; D call uncertain. From germline, CDR1 is MNHEY and CDR2 SVGAGI. This CDR3 has 15 residues. V dropped 6 bases and J dropped 4 bases, with 18 bases sitting between them.